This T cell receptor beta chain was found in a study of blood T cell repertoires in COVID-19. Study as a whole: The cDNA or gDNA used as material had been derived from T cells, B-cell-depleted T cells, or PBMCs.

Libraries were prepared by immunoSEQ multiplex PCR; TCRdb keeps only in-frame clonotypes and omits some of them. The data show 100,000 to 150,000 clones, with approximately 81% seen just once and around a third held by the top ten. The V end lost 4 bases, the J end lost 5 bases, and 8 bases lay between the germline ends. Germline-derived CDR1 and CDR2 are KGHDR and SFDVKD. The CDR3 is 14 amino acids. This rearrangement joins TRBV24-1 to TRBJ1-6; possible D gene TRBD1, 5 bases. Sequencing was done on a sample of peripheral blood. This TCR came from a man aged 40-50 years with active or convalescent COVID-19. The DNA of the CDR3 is TGTGCCACCAGTGACAGGGTAGATAATTCACCCCTCCACTTT. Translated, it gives CATSDRVDNSPLHF.